This T cell receptor beta chain was recovered during a study of T-cell reconstitution after alpha-beta-depleted transplantation in children. This clonotype has a count of ten or more. CDR1 is DFQATT and CDR2 is SNEGSKA in the germline V gene (reference sequence). J was trimmed by 1 base and V by 6 bases; bases with no gene match: 5. The CDR3 spans 14 residues. The TCRbeta library incorporated unique molecular identifiers. TCRdb used MiXCR to reprocess the PCR reads, holding one entry per CDR3 protein. The repertoire includes about 690,000 distinct CDR3 sequences, 16% of them detected once, and approximately 1% sits in the top ten.

The receptor's source is a human donor who donated a stem cell graft to a child with acute myeloid leukemia. Source: PBMCs from the stem cell graft donor, taken from the stem cell graft. This sequence joins TRBV20-1 and TRBJ2-2; 7 nucleotides line up with TRBD2. Here the CDR3 reads CSATRGGNTGELFF. CDR3 bases: TGCAGTGCCACCCGCGGGGGGAACACCGGGGAGCTGTTTTTT.